This T cell receptor beta chain is from a study of cytomegalovirus exposure and HLA in healthy donors. The wider study: An early release of data contained 70 million to 95 million unique TCRs, which came from HLA-typed donors. Study-wide results and limits: Most subjects' HLA-A and HLA-B alleles were reportedly predicted from TCR beta sequences. With later analysis, a missense DCLRE1C variant became linked to TCR beta V- and J-gene trimming.

Amplification used 60 Vbeta primers and 13 Jbeta primers. Using immunoSEQ multiplex PCR, the repertoire was profiled, and TCRdb retains in-frame clones only, with some absent. The sample carries about 130,000 clones, more than 70% recorded once. Of note for this clone: The antigen is undetermined. The same CDR3 is also encoded by other DNA sequences in this sample.

This CDR3 is 16 amino acids long. Germline values: CDR1 SNHLY, CDR2 FYNNEI. With 4 bases clipped from V and 0 bases from J, the junction kept 6 bases outside the gene matches. Participants comprised healthy donors of bone marrow. Input material: PBMCs. This sequence was found in a man aged 30-40 years in good health and CMV-seronegative. The V call is TRBV2, the J call TRBJ2-3, with TRBD2 matching over 8 bases. The CDR3 sequence: CASSVSGGFSTDTQYF. The CDR3 DNA sequence: TGTGCCAGCAGTGTAAGCGGGGGATTTAGCACAGATACGCAGTATTTT. The variable domain in full, with the rest retrieved from reference TRBV2 and TRBJ2-3, is EPEVTQTPSHQVTQMGQEVILRCVPISNHLYFYWYRQILGQKVEFLVSFYNNEISEKSEIFDDQFSVERPDGSNFTLKIRSTKLEDSAMYFCASSVSGGFSTDTQYFGPGTRLTVL.